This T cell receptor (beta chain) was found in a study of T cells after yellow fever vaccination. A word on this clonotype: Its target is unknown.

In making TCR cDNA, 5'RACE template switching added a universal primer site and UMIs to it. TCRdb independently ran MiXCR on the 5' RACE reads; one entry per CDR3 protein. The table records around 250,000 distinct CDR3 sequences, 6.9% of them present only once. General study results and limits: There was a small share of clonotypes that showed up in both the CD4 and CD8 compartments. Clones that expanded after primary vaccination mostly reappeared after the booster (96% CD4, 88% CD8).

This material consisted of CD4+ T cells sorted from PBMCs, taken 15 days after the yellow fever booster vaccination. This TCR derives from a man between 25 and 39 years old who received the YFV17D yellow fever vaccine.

As DNA, the CDR3 is TGCAGTGCTAGACTAGCGAGAGAGACCCAGTACTTC. Residues: CSARLARETQYF. V and J are TRBV20-1 and TRBJ2-5, with D possibly TRBD2 on 6 matching bases. The germline V gene encodes CDR1 DFQATT and CDR2 SNEGSKA (reference sequence). The CDR3 is 12 residues long. V was shortened by 2 bases and J by 4 bases, with 8 bases between the two germline ends.